What follows are 31 T cell receptor beta chains derived from one specimen sequenced in a study of cytomegalovirus exposure and HLA in healthy donors. Amplification used 60 Vbeta primers and 13 Jbeta primers. Sequencing was performed with immunoSEQ multiplex PCR; in TCRdb, only in-frame clones are kept and a portion is missing. The sample carries roughly 200,000 clones, roughly 9.5% recorded once. The material sequenced was PBMCs. These receptors all come from a woman between 25 and 40 years old in good health and CMV-seropositive.

The chain couples TRBV5-6 to TRBJ1-6; D is perhaps TRBD1 (6 bases). CDR3 length: 16 residues. The V gene's germline CDR1 is SGHDT and CDR2 YYEEEE. The V end lost 2 bases, the J end lost 10 bases, and 19 bases lay between the germline ends. CDR3 in amino acids: CASSFLTGASSSPLHF. CDR3 sequence (DNA): TGTGCCAGCAGCTTTTTGACAGGAGCGTCTAGCTCACCCCTCCACTTT.

The chain is built from TRBV9 and TRBJ2-7; D remains ambiguous. Germline-derived CDR1 and CDR2 are SGDLS and YYNGEE. The CDR3 sequence is 13 residues long. Trimming pared 0 bases from V and 3 bases from J, leaving 7 bases between. Written as DNA, the CDR3 is TGTGCCAGCAGCGTAGGGCGGTTCTACGAGCAGTACTTC. Amino acid sequence: CASSVGRFYEQYF.

On this clone itself: The same CDR3 can be traced to other DNA sequences in this sample. The chain joins TRBV5-4 to TRBJ2-3; D is possibly TRBD2 (5 bases). With 4 bases removed from V and 6 bases from J, the gap between germline ends came to 18 bases. This CDR3 is 15 amino acids long. CDR1 SGHNT and CDR2 YYREEE come from the germline V gene (reference sequence). CDR3 region: CASSPLWGAEDTQYF. The CDR3 DNA follows: TGTGCCAGCAGCCCTCTTTGGGGAGCGGAGGATACGCAGTATTTT.

The V and J genes are TRBV19 and TRBJ2-7; the match to TRBD2 covers 8 bases. The ends lost 4 bases at V and 0 bases at J; junction bases unmatched: 11. The V gene's germline CDR1 is LNHDA and CDR2 SQIVND (reference sequence). CDR3 length: 17 amino acids. The CDR3 protein is CASSKAGAWGSSYEQYF. CDR3 coding DNA: TGTGCCAGTAGTAAAGCGGGAGCGTGGGGAAGCTCCTACGAGCAGTACTTC.

The CDR3 bases are TGCGCCAGCAGCCAAAACGAGCGTGGCTCTGAAGCTTTCTTT. It specifies CASSQNERGSEAFF. The V and J genes are TRBV4-1 and TRBJ1-1; D not certain. Germline V gene sequence: CDR1 MGHRA, CDR2 YSYEKL. Trimming left V 2 bases short and J 6 bases short, with 13 bases between. The CDR3 runs to 14 residues.

In this sample, this clone turned up once. The chain joins TRBV9 to TRBJ2-7; no clear D gene. This CDR3 spans 14 amino acids. CDR1 and CDR2 from the germline V gene are SGDLS and YYNGEE. V lost 3 bases, J lost 5 bases, and 15 bases lay in between. CDR3 sequence: CASSASRGPNEQYF. In DNA form, the CDR3 reads TGTGCCAGCAGCGCCTCTAGAGGTCCTAACGAGCAGTACTTC.

This clone was counted a few times. This chain links TRBV5-1 with TRBJ2-5; 10 bases match TRBD2. Looked up from germline, CDR1 is SGHRS and CDR2 is YFSETQ. The CDR3 sequence is 17 residues long. The J segment lost 3 bases and the V segment lost 4 bases, leaving 12 bases of the junction unmatched. The DNA of the CDR3 is TGCGCCAGCAGCCCATCCTCAACTAGCGGGAAGGAAGAGACCCAGTACTTC. Translation: CASSPSSTSGKEETQYF.

The genes are TRBV7-7 and TRBJ2-3; 10 bases map to TRBD2. The CDR3 is made up of 14 amino acids. In germline, CDR1 is SSHAT, CDR2 FNYEAQ (reference sequence). Trimming removed 5 bases from V and 4 bases from J; junction bases left unmatched: 3. The CDR3 loop reads CASSPLAGPDTQYF. The CDR3 DNA is TGTGCCAGCAGCCCACTAGCGGGACCAGATACGCAGTATTTT. The whole variable domain, filled in from reference TRBV7-7 and TRBJ2-3, reads GAGVSQSPRYKVTKRGQDVTLRCDPISSHATLYWYQQALGQGPEFLTYFNYEAQPDKSGLPSDRFSAERPEGSISTLTIQRTEQRDSAMYRCASSPLAGPDTQYFGPGTRLTVL.

This clone came up a few times. The J gene is TRBJ2-1, the V gene TRBV30; D perhaps matches TRBD1 (5 bases). Germline-derived CDR1 and CDR2 are GTSNPN and SVGIG (reference sequence). V lost 4 bases to trimming and J lost 4 bases, with 14 bases between them. The CDR3 has 14 residues. Here the CDR3 DNA reads TGTGCCTGGAAGGGGTCGCTTAGTTACAATGAGCAGTTCTTC. Its protein product is CAWKGSLSYNEQFF.

The V call is TRBV5-1, the J call TRBJ2-7, with D possibly TRBD2 on 6 matching bases. V lost 4 bases and J lost 3, with 14 bases in between. CDR1 is SGHRS, CDR2 YFSETQ, per germline. The CDR3 length is 14 residues. This chain's CDR3 is CASSLGGTDYEQYF. The CDR3 DNA follows: TGCGCCAGCAGCCTGGGCGGGACTGACTACGAGCAGTACTTC.

This chain links TRBV15 with TRBJ1-1; D is perhaps TRBD1 (5 bases). The germline V gene has CDR1 LNHNV and CDR2 YYDKDF (reference sequence). Trimming took 7 bases from V and 4 from J, leaving 16 bases between them. CDR3 length equals 14 residues. For the CDR3, the DNA is TGTGCCACCACCAACGTGCCTCAGGGCACTGAAGCTTTCTTT. Translated, it gives CATTNVPQGTEAFF. The full variable domain, with the rest looked up from reference TRBV15 and TRBJ1-1, is DAMVIQNPRYQVTQFGKPVTLSCSQTLNHNVMYWYQQKSSQAPKLLFHYYDKDFNNEADTPDNFQSRRPNTSFCFLDIRSPGLGDTAMYLCATTNVPQGTEAFFGQGTRLTVV.

This clone was seen more than once but under ten times. The chain carries TRBV6-1 and TRBJ1-6; TRBD1 is a possible D gene (5 bases). The CDR3 totals 14 residues. Trimming took 8 bases from V and 3 from J, leaving 11 bases between them. CDR1 and CDR2 from the germline V gene are MNHNS and SASEGT. CDR3 in DNA: TGTGCCAGCGGGGGGGGGTACTATAATTCACCCCTCCACTTT. Translation gives CASGGGYYNSPLHF.

This clone turned up a few times. V gene TRBV7-9 combines with J gene TRBJ2-7, with 7 bases aligning to TRBD2. J was trimmed by 6 bases and V by 4 bases; bases with no gene match: 6. The germline V gene encodes CDR1 SEHNR and CDR2 FQNEAQ (reference sequence). CDR3 length equals 13 residues. CDR3 sequence reads: CASSSRTSSEQYF. In DNA, the CDR3 is TGTGCCAGCAGCTCCCGGACTAGTAGCGAGCAGTACTTC.

The rearrangement uses TRBV5-4 and TRBJ2-1, with D perhaps TRBD2 (5 bases). With 1 base removed from V and 8 bases from J, the gap between germline ends came to 13 bases. CDR1 SGHNT and CDR2 YYREEE come from the germline V gene (reference sequence). The CDR3 totals 14 residues. The CDR3 bases are TGTGCCAGCAGCTTGAAAATGGACGGGGATGAGCAGTTCTTC. Translating it yields CASSLKMDGDEQFF.

This clone was found a few times. In DNA form, the CDR3 reads TGTGCCACCAGCAGGACGGGACAGAGCCCCTACGAGCAGTACTTC. It specifies CATSRTGQSPYEQYF. This rearrangement joins TRBV15 to TRBJ2-7; TRBD1 agrees at 7 bases. This CDR3 is 15 amino acids long. Germline values: CDR1 LNHNV, CDR2 YYDKDF (reference sequence). The V segment lost 3 bases and the J segment 2 bases; nucleotides outside the gene matches: 7. The variable domain in full, completed from reference TRBV15 and TRBJ2-7, reads DAMVIQNPRYQVTQFGKPVTLSCSQTLNHNVMYWYQQKSSQAPKLLFHYYDKDFNNEADTPDNFQSRRPNTSFCFLDIRSPGLGDTAMYLCATSRTGQSPYEQYFGPGTRLTVT.

This clone has more than one count but fewer than ten. Distinct nucleotide sequences in the sample also encode this CDR3. The V gene is TRBV5-8, the J gene TRBJ2-7; TRBD2 aligns across 11 bases. The CDR3 extends over 19 amino acids. CDR1 and CDR2 from the germline V gene are SGHTS and YDEGEE. V was clipped by 4 bases and J by 7 bases; unmatched bases: 22. The chain's CDR3 is CASSPWVAGGFPRQGEQYF. CDR3 DNA: TGTGCCAGCAGCCCGTGGGTAGCGGGAGGGTTTCCTAGGCAAGGGGAGCAGTACTTC. Full variable domain (outside the CDR3, taken from reference TRBV5-8 and TRBJ2-7): EAGVTQSPTHLIKTRGQQATLRCSPISGHTSVYWYQQALGLGLQFLLWYDEGEERNRGNFPPRFSGRQFPNYSSELNVNALELEDSALYLCASSPWVAGGFPRQGEQYFGPGTRLTVT.

This clone appeared a few times. The chain carries TRBV6-5 and TRBJ1-4, with a weak D call TRBD1 (6 bases). The CDR3 runs to 15 residues. Germline values: CDR1 MNHEY, CDR2 SVGAGI. V shed 2 bases and J shed 6 bases, with 13 bases lying between them. In DNA, the CDR3 is TGTGCCAGCAGTTACACGACAGGTGGAGATGAAAAACTGTTTTTT. This codes for CASSYTTGGDEKLFF.

This clone came up a few times. The chain employs TRBV7-9 and TRBJ2-7; 9 nucleotides align to TRBD2. The germline gives CDR1 SEHNR, CDR2 FQNEAQ (reference sequence). The CDR3 contains 18 residues. V trimming: 1 base; J trimming: 4 bases; junction bases outside the gene matches: 14. CDR3 residues: CASSLGRLAGPRTYEQYF. The CDR3 bases are TGTGCCAGCAGCTTAGGGCGGCTAGCGGGGCCCAGAACTTACGAGCAGTACTTC.

The chain carries TRBV5-1 and TRBJ2-1; TRBD2 might be the D (5 bases). The CDR3 runs to 14 residues. V was pared by 6 bases and J by 6 bases, with 16 bases between. The germline V gene encodes CDR1 SGHRS and CDR2 YFSETQ. The CDR3 is CASTGLEVLNEQFF. In DNA form, the CDR3 reads TGCGCCAGCACGGGATTGGAAGTGCTCAATGAGCAGTTCTTC.

This clone has just a few counts. The chain uses TRBV18 and TRBJ2-3; D is unresolved. CDR1 is KGHSH, CDR2 LQKENI, per germline. Deletions cut 2 bases from V and 3 bases from J, with 12 bases between. This CDR3 has 15 amino acids. The CDR3 DNA reads as TGTGCCAGCTCACCATATGGCGGTCGGACAGATACGCAGTATTTT. It encodes CASSPYGGRTDTQYF.

Concerning this clone itself: Relative to the germline gene, one junction end is altered; a read error may explain this. The chain uses TRBV6-5 and TRBJ1-4; maybe TRBD1 (5 bases). CDR3 length equals 13 residues. Looked up from germline, CDR1 is MNHEY and CDR2 is SVGAGI. The CDR3 nucleotides read TGTGCCAGCTCTGGTGCGGGGGATGAAGAACTGTTTTTT. This encodes CASSGAGDEELFF.

The V gene is TRBV6-5, the J gene TRBJ2-1; 8 bases agree with TRBD2. J was trimmed by 2 bases and V by 6 bases; bases with no gene match: 3. This CDR3 is built from 14 residues. Per germline, CDR1 MNHEY and CDR2 SVGAGI. CDR3 loop: CASRLAGPYNEQFF. CDR3 bases: TGTGCCAGCAGGTTAGCGGGACCCTACAATGAGCAGTTCTTC.

This clone has more than one count but fewer than ten. The chain links TRBV12-5 to TRBJ2-7; 9 nucleotides align to TRBD1. J gave up 4 bases and V 7 bases, and 14 bases lay outside the gene matches. The CDR3 runs 16 residues. Germline CDR1 reads LGHNT; CDR2 reads FRNRAP. CDR3 region: CASASTRGTGRYEQYF. Written as DNA, the CDR3 is TGTGCTAGTGCCTCGACTCGGGGGACAGGGCGGTACGAGCAGTACTTC. Full variable domain (outside the CDR3, taken from reference TRBV12-5 and TRBJ2-7): DARVTQTPRHKVTEMGQEVTMRCQPILGHNTVFWYRQTMMQGLELLAYFRNRAPLDDSGMPKDRFSAEMPDATLATLKIQPSEPRDSAVYFCASASTRGTGRYEQYFGPGTRLTVT.

In this sample, this clone turned up a few times. The chain uses TRBV2 and TRBJ2-7; tentatively, D is TRBD2 (6 bases). The CDR3 runs to 13 residues. Germline V gene data show CDR1 as SNHLY and CDR2 as FYNNEI. V lost 7 bases and J 1 base, leaving 11 bases between the germline ends. CDR3 bases: TGTGCCAGCACTGGAGGGCAGTCCTACGAGCAGTACTTC. Amino acids: CASTGGQSYEQYF.

This clone was detected only a few times. The chain employs TRBV5-1 and TRBJ2-7; 12 nucleotides match TRBD2. The CDR3 extends over 14 amino acids. The J segment lost 9 bases and the V segment lost 5 bases, leaving 9 bases of the junction unmatched. Germline CDR1 is SGHRS and CDR2 is YFSETQ. Here the CDR3 reads CASRRLAGEFAQYF. Written as DNA, the CDR3 is TGCGCCAGCAGGCGACTAGCGGGAGAATTCGCGCAGTACTTC. Combining the CDR3 with reference TRBV5-1 and TRBJ2-7 gives the whole variable domain KAGVTQTPRYLIKTRGQQVTLSCSPISGHRSVSWYQQTPGQGLQFLFEYFSETQRNKGNFPGRFSGRQFSNSRSEMNVSTLELGDSALYLCASRRLAGEFAQYFGPGTRLTVT.

This clone was counted between two and nine times. The rearrangement uses TRBV6-1 and TRBJ1-5; 7 bases are a match to TRBD1. This CDR3 region has 16 residues. In germline, CDR1 is MNHNS, CDR2 SASEGT. V trimming: 4 bases; J trimming: 4 bases; junction bases outside the gene matches: 10. The CDR3 coding sequence is TGTGCCAGCAGTGCTTCCGCAGGGGGTAGGAATCAGCCCCAGCATTTT. Translating gives CASSASAGGRNQPQHF.

This clone is medium-sized by share. The genes are TRBV6-6 and TRBJ1-5, with TRBD1 matching over 10 bases. This CDR3 region has 16 residues. V was clipped by 4 bases and J by 0 bases; unmatched bases: 3. The V gene's germline CDR1 is MNHNY and CDR2 SVGAGI (reference sequence). The CDR3 loop is CASSSGTGDSNQPQHF. The CDR3 DNA reads as TGTGCCAGCAGTTCCGGGACAGGGGATAGCAATCAGCCCCAGCATTTT.

This clone was recorded a few times. The CDR3 reads CASIRLAGVANEQFF. The CDR3 bases are TGTGCCAGCATCCGACTAGCGGGAGTAGCGAATGAGCAGTTCTTC. This sequence joins TRBV2 and TRBJ2-1; 12 nucleotides agree with TRBD2. The germline CDR1 and CDR2 sequences are SNHLY and FYNNEI. V shed 7 bases and J 7 bases; nucleotides not matched to a gene: 8. CDR3 size: 15 residues.

This clone was observed a few times. The chain uses TRBV25-1 and TRBJ1-1, with 11 bases that match TRBD1. The CDR3 is 13 residues long. Per the germline V gene, CDR1 is MGHDK and CDR2 is SYGVNS. Trimming at V came to 7 bases and at J to 3 bases, leaving 1 base not matched to a gene. The CDR3 protein is CASKGQGDTEAFF. The CDR3 DNA reads TGTGCCAGCAAGGGACAGGGGGACACTGAAGCTTTCTTT. Filled out from reference TRBV25-1 and TRBJ1-1, the complete variable domain reads EADIYQTPRYLVIGTGKKITLECSQTMGHDKMYWYQQDPGMELHLIHYSYGVNSTEKGDLSSESTVSRIRTEHFPLTLESARPSHTSQYLCASKGQGDTEAFFGQGTRLTVV.

This clone showed up just a few times. This chain uses TRBV5-6 with TRBJ1-5; D is possibly TRBD1 (5 bases). Trimming took 2 bases from V and 3 from J, leaving 12 bases between them. In germline, CDR1 is SGHDT, CDR2 YYEEEE. The length of the CDR3 is 15 residues. The CDR3 sequence: CASSFWGGDNQPQHF. DNA for the CDR3: TGTGCCAGCAGCTTTTGGGGGGGAGACAATCAGCCCCAGCATTTT.

Only a few counts were recorded for this clone. The chain uses TRBV18 and TRBJ2-1, with 8 bases that match TRBD2. Germline V CDR1 and CDR2: KGHSH, LQKENI. Losses at the gene ends were 0 bases for V and 3 bases for J; bases not matched to a gene: 4. This CDR3 comprises 16 residues. The CDR3 protein is CASSPPEREYYNEQFF. The CDR3 region has the DNA TGTGCCAGCTCACCACCGGAGCGGGAGTACTACAATGAGCAGTTCTTC.